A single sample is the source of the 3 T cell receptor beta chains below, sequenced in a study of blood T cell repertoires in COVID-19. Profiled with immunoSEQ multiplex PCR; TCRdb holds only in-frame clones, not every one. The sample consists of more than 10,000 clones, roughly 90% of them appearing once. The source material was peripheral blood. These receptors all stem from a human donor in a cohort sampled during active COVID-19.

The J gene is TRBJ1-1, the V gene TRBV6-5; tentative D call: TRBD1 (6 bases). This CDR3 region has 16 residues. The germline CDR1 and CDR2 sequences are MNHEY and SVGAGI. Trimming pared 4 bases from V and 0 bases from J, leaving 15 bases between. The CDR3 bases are TGTGCCAGCAGTTCACAGGGTGGATGGTTGAACACTGAAGCTTTCTTT. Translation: CASSSQGGWLNTEAFF.

The CDR3 region has the DNA TGTGCCAGCAGCTCCGGGACTAGGCCCACCGGGGAGCTGTTTTTT. Translated: CASSSGTRPTGELFF. This rearrangement joins TRBV27 to TRBJ2-2; TRBD2 aligns across 8 bases. CDR1 is MNHEY, CDR2 SMNVEV, per germline (reference sequence). This CDR3 has 15 amino acids. The V segment lost 6 bases and the J segment 4 bases; nucleotides outside the gene matches: 7.

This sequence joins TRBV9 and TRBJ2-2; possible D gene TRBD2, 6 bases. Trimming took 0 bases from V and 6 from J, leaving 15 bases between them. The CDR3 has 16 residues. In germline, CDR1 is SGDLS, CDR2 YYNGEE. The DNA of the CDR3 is TGTGCCAGCAGCGTAGCGGGGACTTCAAGGGCCGGGGAGCTGTTTTTT. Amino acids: CASSVAGTSRAGELFF.